The next 30 T cell receptor beta chains were all read from a single sample in a study of blood T cell repertoires in COVID-19. Clones were sequenced by immunoSEQ multiplex PCR, and TCRdb holds only the in-frame ones, with some missing. The sample contains about 24,000 clones, 80% to 90% of which appear only once. The sequenced sample consisted of peripheral blood. The receptors originated from a human donor with acute or convalescent COVID-19. The donor label of this sample is uncertain.

The genes are TRBV19 and TRBJ1-5, with 12 bases matching TRBD1. Germline V gives CDR1 LNHDA, CDR2 SQIVND (reference sequence). V lost 5 bases and J lost 7; bases outside the gene matches: 9. The CDR3 length is 16 residues. CDR3 sequence (DNA): TGTGCCAGTAGTCTTGGGGACAGGGGGCTCGGACAGCCCCAGCATTTT. It encodes CASSLGDRGLGQPQHF. Filled out from reference TRBV19 and TRBJ1-5, the complete variable domain reads DGGITQSPKYLFRKEGQNVTLSCEQNLNHDAMYWYRQDPGQGLRLIYYSQIVNDFQKGDIAEGYSVSREKKESFPLTVTSAQKNPTAFYLCASSLGDRGLGQPQHFGDGTRLSIL.

The chain carries TRBV30 and TRBJ1-1, with a possible D match to TRBD1 (6 bases). The germline CDR1 and CDR2 sequences are GTSNPN and SVGIG (reference sequence). The CDR3 runs 13 residues. Trimming took 0 bases from V and 4 from J, leaving 9 bases between them. The CDR3 protein is CAWSVGGGTEAFF. The DNA for the CDR3 is TGTGCCTGGAGTGTAGGGGGTGGCACTGAAGCTTTCTTT.

The genes are TRBV7-2 and TRBJ2-3; 12 nucleotides align to TRBD2. The germline V gene encodes CDR1 SGHTA and CDR2 FQGNSA. Unmatched junction bases numbered 4, after V lost 5 bases and J lost 1 base. The CDR3 extends over 16 amino acids. CDR3 sequence: CASSRWTSGGTDTQYF. CDR3 in DNA: TGTGCCAGCAGCCGCTGGACTAGCGGGGGCACAGATACGCAGTATTTT.

The chain uses TRBV19 and TRBJ2-7; maybe TRBD1 (5 bases). Trimming stripped 4 bases from V and 1 base from J, with 20 bases between. Germline assignment: CDR1 LNHDA and CDR2 SQIVND (reference sequence). The CDR3 is 17 residues long. For the CDR3, the DNA is TGTGCCAGTAGTACCTCTACCCCGGCAGGGTGGTCCTACGAGCAGTACTTC. Translated: CASSTSTPAGWSYEQYF.

J is TRBJ2-5 and V is TRBV19, with a tentative D call TRBD2 (6 bases). The V gene lost 1 base and the J gene lost 1 base, with 10 bases spanning the gap. Germline CDR1 LNHDA, CDR2 SQIVND (reference sequence). The CDR3 spans 15 residues. The CDR3 DNA reads TGTGCCAGTAGTATAGGGGGGACTTCCCAAGAGACCCAGTACTTC. As protein: CASSIGGTSQETQYF.

The chain has TRBV19 and TRBJ2-2; a weak D match, TRBD2 (7 bases). Per germline, CDR1 LNHDA and CDR2 SQIVND (reference sequence). Trimming shortened V by 2 bases and J by 7 bases, and 17 bases separated the two germline ends. The CDR3 covers 16 residues. CDR3 in amino acids: CASSIRGAPYGGELFF. Here the CDR3 DNA reads TGTGCCAGTAGTATACGGGGGGCGCCGTATGGCGGGGAGCTGTTTTTT. The entire variable domain, with the rest obtained from reference TRBV19 and TRBJ2-2, is as follows: DGGITQSPKYLFRKEGQNVTLSCEQNLNHDAMYWYRQDPGQGLRLIYYSQIVNDFQKGDIAEGYSVSREKKESFPLTVTSAQKNPTAFYLCASSIRGAPYGGELFFGEGSRLTVL.

This clone has only one observation. The gene calls are TRBV2 and TRBJ2-2, with 7 bases identical to TRBD1. The junction had 3 bases not matched to a gene; V was cut back by 5 bases and J by 6 bases. The CDR3 is made up of 13 amino acids. Germline-derived CDR1 and CDR2 are SNHLY and FYNNEI. CDR3 sequence (DNA): TGTGCCAGCAGTCTCGGACAGGCCGGGGAGCTGTTTTTT. Its protein product is CASSLGQAGELFF. Variable domain in full (rest from reference TRBV2 and TRBJ2-2): EPEVTQTPSHQVTQMGQEVILRCVPISNHLYFYWYRQILGQKVEFLVSFYNNEISEKSEIFDDQFSVERPDGSNFTLKIRSTKLEDSAMYFCASSLGQAGELFFGEGSRLTVL.

The genes are TRBV18 and TRBJ2-3; maybe TRBD1 (5 bases). The CDR3 covers 16 residues. The V and J ends lost 3 bases and 6 bases respectively, with 19 bases between them. Per germline, CDR1 KGHSH and CDR2 LQKENI. The CDR3 DNA reads TGTGCCAGCTCACCTGTTCAGGGATCTATGGGCGATACGCAGTATTTT. This encodes CASSPVQGSMGDTQYF.

The CDR3 region has the DNA TGTGCCAGCAGCGCCTGGACAGGGACCAATCCCCCGGCGTACTTC. Translated: CASSAWTGTNPPAYF. The gene calls are TRBV5-4 and TRBJ2-5, with 8 nucleotides matching TRBD1. The CDR3 sequence is 15 residues long. Per the germline V gene, CDR1 is SGHNT and CDR2 is YYREEE (reference sequence). Trimming cost V 4 bases and J 13 bases; bases outside gene matches: 18.

The V call is TRBV10-3, the J call TRBJ2-1, with 11 positions matching TRBD2. Germline loops: CDR1 ENHRY, CDR2 SYGVKD. J lost 0 bases, V lost 6 bases, and 4 bases had no gene match. This CDR3 contains 16 residues. CDR3 in amino acids: CAIRPTSGSSYNEQFF. DNA for the CDR3: TGTGCCATCAGGCCCACTAGCGGGAGCTCCTACAATGAGCAGTTCTTC.

This rearrangement joins TRBV9 to TRBJ2-1, with TRBD2 matching over 7 bases. V gave up 0 bases and J gave up 10 bases; unmatched junction bases: 4. Looked up from germline, CDR1 is SGDLS and CDR2 is YYNGEE. The CDR3 spans 13 residues. The CDR3 protein is CASSVGREREQFF. In DNA form, the CDR3 reads TGTGCCAGCAGCGTAGGGCGGGAGCGGGAGCAGTTCTTC.

The V gene is TRBV6-2 or TRBV6-3, the J gene TRBJ1-6, with D possibly TRBD1 on 6 matching bases. The CDR3 runs 18 residues. Germline V lookup: CDR1 MNHEY, CDR2 SVGEGT. Trimming removed 0 bases from V and 7 bases from J, with 19 bases in between. The CDR3 reads CASSYSTGGGAWNSPLHF. In DNA form, the CDR3 reads TGTGCCAGCAGTTACTCGACGGGCGGGGGGGCTTGGAATTCACCCCTCCACTTT.

The chain recombines TRBV5-5 with TRBJ1-2, with 7 bases matching TRBD1. CDR1 SGHKS and CDR2 YYEKEE come from the germline V gene (reference sequence). There are 14 residues in the CDR3. The V gene end was trimmed by 2 bases and the J gene end by 11 bases; junction bases not matched to a gene: 12. CDR3 nucleotides: TGTGCCAGCAGCTTAGACCCTAACAGGGGAAGATACACCTTC. It yields the protein CASSLDPNRGRYTF.

The rearrangement links TRBV11-3 to TRBJ2-3; 7 nucleotides match TRBD2. Trimming cost V 1 base and J 0 bases; bases outside gene matches: 4. Per germline, CDR1 SGHNT and CDR2 YENEEA. This CDR3 contains 16 residues. CDR3 coding DNA: TGTGCCAGCAGCTTAGGCCTAGCGGTTAGCACAGATACGCAGTATTTT. Translated: CASSLGLAVSTDTQYF.

The chain carries TRBV19 and TRBJ1-4; D might be TRBD1 (6 bases). V was clipped by 5 bases and J by 5 bases, with 18 bases between them. CDR3 length: 16 amino acids. Germline CDR1 and CDR2: LNHDA and SQIVND (reference sequence). This CDR3 is CASSPLPRGGNEKLFF. CDR3 DNA: TGTGCCAGTAGTCCCCTTCCCAGGGGTGGAAATGAAAAACTGTTTTTT. The variable domain in full, completed from reference TRBV19 and TRBJ1-4, reads DGGITQSPKYLFRKEGQNVTLSCEQNLNHDAMYWYRQDPGQGLRLIYYSQIVNDFQKGDIAEGYSVSREKKESFPLTVTSAQKNPTAFYLCASSPLPRGGNEKLFFGSGTQLSVL.

The gene calls are TRBV11-3 and TRBJ2-2; TRBD2 matches at 12 bases. Losses at the gene ends were 5 bases for V and 5 bases for J; bases not matched to a gene: 9. CDR1 SGHNT and CDR2 YENEEA come from the germline V gene. The CDR3 is 17 amino acids. In nucleotides, the CDR3 is TGTGCCAGCAGCCGTCCTAGCGGGAGGGCGGGGACCGGGGAGCTGTTTTTT. Its protein is CASSRPSGRAGTGELFF.

This chain links TRBV5-4 with TRBJ2-7; D is unresolved. This CDR3 has 12 amino acids. The V end was cut by 3 bases, the J end by 5 bases, with 9 bases between. Germline values: CDR1 SGHNT, CDR2 YYREEE (reference sequence). The DNA of the CDR3 is TGTGCCAGCAGCTCTGGCCGGGACGAGCAGTACTTC. It is translated as CASSSGRDEQYF. Combining the CDR3 with reference TRBV5-4 and TRBJ2-7 gives the whole variable domain ETGVTQSPTHLIKTRGQQVTLRCSSQSGHNTVSWYQQALGQGPQFIFQYYREEENGRGNFPPRFSGLQFPNYSSELNVNALELDDSALYLCASSSGRDEQYFGPGTRLTVT.

This chain uses TRBV18 with TRBJ1-5; 8 bases align to TRBD1. Unmatched junction bases numbered 7, after V lost 5 bases and J lost 7 bases. Per the germline V gene, CDR1 is KGHSH and CDR2 is LQKENI. The CDR3 contains 14 residues. The CDR3 sequence is CASSSGQEVQPQHF. The CDR3 coding sequence is TGTGCCAGCTCATCGGGACAGGAGGTACAGCCCCAGCATTTT.

The chain carries TRBV5-1 and TRBJ2-3; no reliable D call. V was clipped by 0 bases and J by 2 bases, with 10 bases between them. This CDR3 comprises 15 residues. The germline V gene has CDR1 SGHRS and CDR2 YFSETQ. This chain's CDR3 is CASSLDEKITDTQYF. Written as DNA, the CDR3 is TGCGCCAGCAGCTTGGATGAGAAAATCACAGATACGCAGTATTTT.

V and J are TRBV5-1 and TRBJ2-7; D call uncertain. V was cut by 5 bases and J by 6 bases, with 21 bases left in between. There are 15 residues in the CDR3. Germline-derived CDR1 and CDR2 are SGHRS and YFSETQ. CDR3: CASSSQTGFFSEQYF. CDR3 nucleotides: TGCGCCAGCAGTTCCCAGACGGGTTTTTTCTCCGAGCAGTACTTC.

The chain recombines TRBV11-2 with TRBJ2-2; unclear D gene. The CDR3 has 14 residues. Trimming pared 3 bases from V and 1 base from J, leaving 6 bases between. Germline-derived CDR1 and CDR2 are SGHAT and FQNNGV. The CDR3: CASSFSENTGELFF. The DNA for the CDR3 is TGTGCCAGCAGCTTTAGTGAGAACACCGGGGAGCTGTTTTTT.

The chain links TRBV3-1 (or the pseudogene TRBV3-2) to TRBJ2-1; D might be TRBD1 (5 bases). V lost 1 base to trimming and J lost 5 bases, with 12 bases between them. Germline V CDR1 and CDR2: LGHDT, YNNKEL (reference sequence). The CDR3 covers 15 residues. The CDR3 loop is CASSQGGQANNEQFF. CDR3 bases: TGTGCCAGCAGCCAAGGAGGACAAGCGAACAATGAGCAGTTCTTC.

The chain's CDR3 is CASSKARDSKGAYGYTF. Here the CDR3 DNA reads TGTGCCAGCAGCAAAGCCCGAGACTCCAAGGGAGCCTATGGCTACACCTTC. The rearrangement joins TRBV21-1 to TRBJ1-2. TRBV21-1 is a pseudogene. The CDR3 loop spans 17 amino acids.

The chain employs TRBV5-1 and TRBJ2-7, with D unclear. Germline CDR1 and CDR2: SGHRS and YFSETQ. This CDR3 has 15 amino acids. The V end was cut by 8 bases, the J end by 4 bases, with 22 bases between. CDR3 sequence (DNA): TGCGCCAGTCGGGTCTCGGGTGGGTCGGATTACGAGCAGTACTTC. Its translation: CASRVSGGSDYEQYF.

This rearrangement joins TRBV5-6 to TRBJ1-6; 9 bases agree with TRBD1. This CDR3 has 18 residues. Germline lookup yields CDR1 SGHDT and CDR2 YYEEEE. With 0 bases clipped from V and 8 bases from J, the junction kept 12 bases outside the gene matches. The CDR3 region is CASSLAYDLTGGDSPLHF. The CDR3, as DNA: TGTGCCAGCAGCTTGGCATACGATCTGACAGGGGGGGATTCACCCCTCCACTTT.

The V and J genes are TRBV7-9 and TRBJ2-7, with D unresolved. Germline V CDR1 and CDR2: SEHNR, FQNEAQ (reference sequence). V lost 7 bases and J lost 0, with 16 bases in between. The CDR3 contains 15 residues. Here the CDR3 DNA reads TGTGCCAGCACCCCCGGAAGTGGGCCCTCCTACGAGCAGTACTTC. This gives the protein CASTPGSGPSYEQYF.

The chain couples TRBV15 to TRBJ2-3, with a tentative D call TRBD1 (6 bases). The germline gives CDR1 LNHNV, CDR2 YYDKDF (reference sequence). Trimming left V 1 base short and J 1 base short, with 9 bases between. This CDR3 spans 15 amino acids. The CDR3 loop is CATSRGGHGTDTQYF. CDR3 bases: TGTGCCACCAGCAGAGGGGGACACGGCACAGATACGCAGTATTTT.

The chain uses TRBV7-3 and TRBJ1-1; 7 bases map to TRBD1. V shed 4 bases and J 0 bases; nucleotides not matched to a gene: 5. Germline lookup yields CDR1 SGHTA and CDR2 FQGTGA. There are 15 residues in the CDR3. The CDR3 coding sequence is TGTGCCAGCAGCTCGACAGGGAACATGAACACTGAAGCTTTCTTT. Its translation: CASSSTGNMNTEAFF.

The chain combines TRBV10-3 with TRBJ2-6, with 8 nucleotides matching TRBD1. The germline V gene has CDR1 ENHRY and CDR2 SYGVKD. The CDR3 runs 18 residues. Losses at the gene ends were 6 bases for V and 2 bases for J; bases not matched to a gene: 12. The CDR3 spells CAIRSPTGEKPGANVLTF. DNA for the CDR3: TGTGCCATCAGATCTCCGACAGGGGAGAAACCTGGGGCCAACGTCCTGACTTTC.

This clone was observed a handful of times. The chain is built from TRBV4-2 and TRBJ2-1, with TRBD1 matching 8 bases. The germline V gene encodes CDR1 LGHNA and CDR2 YNFKEQ. The CDR3 is 17 amino acids. V was clipped by 1 base and J by 7 bases; unmatched bases: 12. For the CDR3, the DNA is TGTGCCAGCAGCCAAGTATGGCGACAGGGGATGCGAAATGAGCAGTTCTTC. It yields the protein CASSQVWRQGMRNEQFF.